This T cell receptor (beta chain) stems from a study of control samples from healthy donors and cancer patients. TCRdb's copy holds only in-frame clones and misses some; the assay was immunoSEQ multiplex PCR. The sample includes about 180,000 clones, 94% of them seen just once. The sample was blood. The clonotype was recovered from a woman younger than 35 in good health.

The CDR3 protein is CASSPGRLMNTEAFF. The CDR3, as DNA: TGCGCCAGCAGCCCTGGGAGGCTCATGAACACTGAAGCTTTCTTT. The V call is TRBV5-1, the J call TRBJ1-1; unclear D gene. CDR3 length equals 15 residues. CDR1 SGHRS and CDR2 YFSETQ come from the germline V gene. V lost 4 bases and J 0 bases, leaving 13 bases between the germline ends.